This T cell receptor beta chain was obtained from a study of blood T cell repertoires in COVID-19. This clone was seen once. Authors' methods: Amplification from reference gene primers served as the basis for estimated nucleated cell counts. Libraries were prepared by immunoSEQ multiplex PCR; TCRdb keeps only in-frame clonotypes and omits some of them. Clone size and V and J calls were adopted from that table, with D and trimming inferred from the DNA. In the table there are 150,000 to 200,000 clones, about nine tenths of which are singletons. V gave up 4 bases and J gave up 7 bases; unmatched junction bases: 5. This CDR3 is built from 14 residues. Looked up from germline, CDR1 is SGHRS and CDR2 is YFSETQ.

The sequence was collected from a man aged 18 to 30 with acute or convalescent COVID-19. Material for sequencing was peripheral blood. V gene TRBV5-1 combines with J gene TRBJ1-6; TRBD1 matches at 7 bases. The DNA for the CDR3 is TGCGCCAGCAGCGGAGGACAGGAGAATTCACCCCTCCACTTT. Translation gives CASSGGQENSPLHF.